Listed below are T cell receptor beta chains from one sample, sequenced in a study of OX40 agonist ivuxolimab in advanced cancers. Repertoires were generated with immunoSEQ multiplex PCR, while TCRdb's copy carries only in-frame clones and drops some. Found here are roughly 50,000 clones, 85% to 95% of them singletons; the top ten hold around 8.7%. Here the sequenced sample was CD4+ or CD8+ T cells sorted from blood, taken in a trial of the OX40 agonist ivuxolimab. All receptors come from an adult with an advanced solid tumor such as melanoma, head and neck, liver or kidney cancer. Both conserved end residues are part of each CDR3. D genes are given only for firm matches. Expanded clones are given a class, and other clones once, few, many or no size at all.

clone size: .
D gene: .
V gene: TRBV6-5
J gene: TRBJ1-1
CDR3 length: 12
CDR3 protein: CATVGMNTEAFF
CDR3 DNA: TGTGCCACCGTAGGTATGAACACTGAAGCTTTCTTT

clone size: .
D gene: .
V gene: TRBV6-5
J gene: TRBJ1-3
CDR3 length: 14
CDR3 protein: CASSPDTSGNTIYF
CDR3 DNA: TGTGCCAGCAGTCCCGACACGTCTGGAAACACCATATATTTT

clone size: .
D gene: TRBD1
V gene: TRBV19
J gene: TRBJ1-3
CDR3 length: 16
CDR3 protein: CASSIAAGGTGNTIYF
CDR3 DNA: TGTGCCAGTAGTATAGCGGCAGGGGGCACTGGAAACACCATATATTTT

clone size: few
D gene: .
V gene: TRBV7-9
J gene: TRBJ2-7
CDR3 length: 13
CDR3 protein: CASSPTVTYEQYF
CDR3 DNA: TGTGCCAGCAGCCCCACAGTTACCTACGAGCAGTACTTC

clone size: .
D gene: .
V gene: TRBV7-3
J gene: TRBJ2-7
CDR3 length: 14
CDR3 protein: CASSLNDGTYEQYF
CDR3 DNA: TGTGCCAGCAGCCTAAACGATGGGACCTACGAGCAGTACTTC

clone size: .
D gene: .
V gene: TRBV30
J gene: TRBJ1-3
CDR3 length: 11
CDR3 protein: CAWSSGNTIYF
CDR3 DNA: TGTGCCTGGAGCTCTGGAAACACCATATATTTT

clone size: .
D gene: .
V gene: TRBV19
J gene: TRBJ2-6
CDR3 length: 15
CDR3 protein: CASSIGGAGANVLTF
CDR3 DNA: TGTGCCAGTAGTATAGGGGGGGCCGGGGCCAACGTCCTGACTTTC

clone size: .
D gene: TRBD2
V gene: TRBV14
J gene: TRBJ2-1
CDR3 length: 17
CDR3 protein: CASSVRPGLAGIGEQFF
CDR3 DNA: TGTGCCAGCAGCGTCCGCCCGGGACTAGCGGGTATCGGTGAGCAGTTCTTC

clone size: .
D gene: .
V gene: TRBV28
J gene: TRBJ1-3
CDR3 length: 14
CDR3 protein: CASSSGSSGNTIYF
CDR3 DNA: TGTGCCAGCAGTTCCGGCAGTTCTGGAAACACCATATATTTT

clone size: .
D gene: TRBD2
V gene: TRBV29-1
J gene: TRBJ2-1
CDR3 length: 16
CDR3 protein: CSVGEVGGAPYNEQFF
CDR3 DNA: TGCAGCGTTGGAGAAGTCGGGGGGGCCCCCTACAATGAGCAGTTCTTC

clone size: .
D gene: TRBD2
V gene: TRBV9
J gene: TRBJ2-7
CDR3 length: 16
CDR3 protein: CASSVGVSGGIYEQYF
CDR3 DNA: TGTGCCAGCAGCGTAGGAGTTAGCGGGGGGATATACGAGCAGTACTTC

clone size: .
D gene: .
V gene: TRBV9
J gene: TRBJ2-5
CDR3 length: 15
CDR3 protein: CASSALGQETETQYF
CDR3 DNA: TGTGCCAGCAGCGCGCTGGGACAAGAGACAGAGACCCAGTACTTC

clone size: .
D gene: TRBD1
V gene: TRBV15
J gene: TRBJ2-2
CDR3 length: 14
CDR3 protein: CATSRTGTTGELFF
CDR3 DNA: TGTGCCACCAGCCGGACAGGGACCACCGGGGAGCTGTTTTTT

clone size: .
D gene: .
V gene: TRBV2
J gene: TRBJ2-6
CDR3 length: 19
CDR3 protein: CASSGPVLTGETGANVLTF
CDR3 DNA: TGTGCCAGCAGTGGGCCGGTTTTAACCGGGGAAACTGGGGCCAACGTCCTGACTTTC

clone size: few
D gene: .
V gene: TRBV27
J gene: TRBJ1-5
CDR3 length: 16
CDR3 protein: CASSLWSGREDQPQHF
CDR3 DNA: TGTGCCAGCAGTTTATGGAGCGGCAGGGAAGATCAGCCCCAGCATTTT

clone size: .
D gene: .
V gene: TRBV7-9
J gene: TRBJ2-3
CDR3 length: 14
CDR3 protein: CASSHQASTDTQYF
CDR3 DNA: TGTGCCAGCAGCCACCAGGCCAGCACAGATACGCAGTATTTT

clone size: .
D gene: TRBD2
V gene: TRBV4-3
J gene: TRBJ2-2
CDR3 length: 18
CDR3 protein: CASSRRLAGGRETGELFF
CDR3 DNA: TGCGCCAGCTCCCGAAGACTAGCGGGGGGGCGGGAGACCGGGGAGCTGTTTTTT

clone size: .
D gene: .
V gene: TRBV7-6
J gene: TRBJ1-4
CDR3 length: 16
CDR3 protein: CASSYSLGPTNEKLFF
CDR3 DNA: TGTGCCAGCAGCTATAGTTTGGGGCCAACTAATGAAAAACTGTTTTTT

clone size: .
D gene: .
V gene: TRBV6-1
J gene: TRBJ1-1
CDR3 length: 10
CDR3 protein: CASYDGEAFF
CDR3 DNA: TGTGCCAGCTACGACGGCGAAGCTTTCTTT

clone size: .
D gene: .
V gene: TRBV19
J gene: TRBJ1-2
CDR3 length: 13
CDR3 protein: CASSIARDYGYTF
CDR3 DNA: TGTGCCAGTAGTATAGCACGGGACTATGGCTACACCTTC

clone size: .
D gene: .
V gene: TRBV11-2
J gene: TRBJ1-2
CDR3 length: 16
CDR3 protein: CASSLIGGGPVDGYTF
CDR3 DNA: TGTGCCAGCAGCCTCATTGGGGGGGGTCCGGTCGATGGCTACACCTTC

clone size: .
D gene: TRBD1
V gene: TRBV5-4
J gene: TRBJ1-2
CDR3 length: 15
CDR3 protein: CASSSPGQGNNGYTF
CDR3 DNA: TGTGCCAGCAGCTCTCCGGGACAGGGGAATAATGGCTACACCTTC

clone size: .
D gene: .
V gene: TRBV14
J gene: TRBJ2-7
CDR3 length: 16
CDR3 protein: CASSQDETAKTYEQYF
CDR3 DNA: TGTGCCAGCAGCCAAGACGAGACAGCCAAGACCTACGAGCAGTACTTC

clone size: .
D gene: TRBD1
V gene: TRBV27
J gene: TRBJ1-4
CDR3 length: 14
CDR3 protein: CASSRGQVNEKLFF
CDR3 DNA: TGTGCCAGCAGCAGGGGGCAAGTAAATGAAAAACTGTTTTTT

clone size: .
D gene: .
V gene: TRBV7-9
J gene: TRBJ2-5
CDR3 length: 14
CDR3 protein: CASSLSGHQETQYF
CDR3 DNA: TGTGCCAGCAGCTTGAGTGGGCATCAAGAGACCCAGTACTTC

clone size: .
D gene: .
V gene: TRBV4-1
J gene: TRBJ1-4
CDR3 length: 15
CDR3 protein: CASSPKEVRNEKLFF
CDR3 DNA: TGCGCCAGCAGCCCCAAGGAGGTCAGAAATGAAAAACTGTTTTTT

clone size: .
D gene: TRBD1
V gene: TRBV6-1
J gene: TRBJ2-5
CDR3 length: 14
CDR3 protein: CASSAPTGGETQYF
CDR3 DNA: TGTGCCAGCAGTGCACCTACAGGGGGAGAGACCCAGTACTTC

clone size: .
D gene: TRBD2
V gene: TRBV16
J gene: TRBJ2-1
CDR3 length: 17
CDR3 protein: CASSQRLAGLRNNEQFF
CDR3 DNA: TGTGCCAGCAGCCAACGACTAGCGGGCCTCCGAAACAATGAGCAGTTCTTC

clone size: .
D gene: .
V gene: TRBV5-6
J gene: TRBJ1-2
CDR3 length: 16
CDR3 protein: CASSLVADLTNYGYTF
CDR3 DNA: TGTGCCAGCAGCTTGGTAGCAGACCTAACTAACTATGGCTACACCTTC

clone size: .
D gene: .
V gene: TRBV4-1
J gene: TRBJ1-6
CDR3 length: 13
CDR3 protein: CASSQASYSPLHF
CDR3 DNA: TGCGCCAGCAGCCAAGCTTCGTATTCACCCCTCCACTTT

clone size: few
D gene: .
V gene: TRBV4-1
J gene: TRBJ1-1
CDR3 length: 13
CDR3 protein: CASSHRLGVEAFF
CDR3 DNA: TGCGCCAGCAGCCACCGCCTTGGGGTTGAAGCTTTCTTT

clone size: .
D gene: TRBD2
V gene: TRBV19
J gene: TRBJ2-7
CDR3 length: 13
CDR3 protein: CASSSSGRNEQYF
CDR3 DNA: TGTGCCAGTAGTAGCAGCGGGAGGAACGAGCAGTACTTC

clone size: .
D gene: .
V gene: TRBV19
J gene: TRBJ1-1
CDR3 length: 13
CDR3 protein: CASSISAQAEAFF
CDR3 DNA: TGTGCCAGTAGTATATCCGCTCAGGCTGAAGCTTTCTTT

clone size: .
D gene: TRBD1
V gene: TRBV28
J gene: TRBJ1-2
CDR3 length: 15
CDR3 protein: CASSLTTGGAYGYTF
CDR3 DNA: TGTGCCAGCAGTTTAACTACAGGGGGCGCTTATGGCTACACCTTC

clone size: .
D gene: TRBD2
V gene: TRBV28
J gene: TRBJ2-1
CDR3 length: 14
CDR3 protein: CASSLSSGYNEQFF
CDR3 DNA: TGTGCCAGCAGTTTATCTAGCGGATACAATGAGCAGTTCTTC

clone size: .
D gene: TRBD1
V gene: TRBV27
J gene: TRBJ2-7
CDR3 length: 13
CDR3 protein: CASRGQDPYEQYF
CDR3 DNA: TGTGCCAGCAGGGGACAGGACCCCTACGAGCAGTACTTC

clone size: .
D gene: TRBD1
V gene: TRBV7-9
J gene: TRBJ1-1
CDR3 length: 15
CDR3 protein: CASSLGTGVRTEAFF
CDR3 DNA: TGTGCCAGCAGCTTAGGGACAGGGGTGAGGACTGAAGCTTTCTTT

clone size: .
D gene: TRBD1
V gene: TRBV29-1
J gene: TRBJ1-1
CDR3 length: 14
CDR3 protein: CSATGTAMNTEAFF
CDR3 DNA: TGCAGCGCCACCGGGACAGCAATGAACACTGAAGCTTTCTTT

clone size: .
D gene: .
V gene: TRBV4-3
J gene: TRBJ2-3
CDR3 length: 14
CDR3 protein: CASSQGALTDTQYF
CDR3 DNA: TGCGCCAGCAGCCAAGGGGCCCTGACAGATACGCAGTATTTT

clone size: .
D gene: TRBD1
V gene: TRBV2
J gene: TRBJ2-7
CDR3 length: 17
CDR3 protein: CASSDYLGTVSSYEQYF
CDR3 DNA: TGTGCCAGCAGTGACTATCTAGGGACAGTGAGCTCCTACGAGCAGTACTTC

clone size: .
D gene: .
V gene: TRBV27
J gene: TRBJ2-7
CDR3 length: 13
CDR3 protein: CASSLRYSYEQYF
CDR3 DNA: TGTGCCAGCAGTTTACGTTACTCCTACGAGCAGTACTTC

clone size: .
D gene: TRBD2
V gene: TRBV10-2
J gene: TRBJ2-1
CDR3 length: 16
CDR3 protein: CASSESLAGVFNEQFF
CDR3 DNA: TGCGCCAGCAGTGAGTCCCTAGCGGGTGTCTTCAATGAGCAGTTCTTC

clone size: .
D gene: TRBD2
V gene: TRBV7-6
J gene: TRBJ2-1
CDR3 length: 15
CDR3 protein: CASSLGVAGAEKQFF
CDR3 DNA: TGTGCCAGCAGCTTAGGGGTAGCGGGGGCCGAAAAGCAGTTCTTC

clone size: .
D gene: TRBD1
V gene: TRBV19
J gene: TRBJ2-1
CDR3 length: 15
CDR3 protein: CASSIRGQGNNEQFF
CDR3 DNA: TGTGCCAGTAGCATCCGGGGACAGGGCAACAATGAGCAGTTCTTC

clone size: .
D gene: .
V gene: TRBV29-1
J gene: TRBJ2-7
CDR3 length: 14
CDR3 protein: CSVEVQGSSYEQYF
CDR3 DNA: TGCAGCGTTGAAGTCCAGGGGAGCTCCTACGAGCAGTACTTC

clone size: .
D gene: TRBD1
V gene: TRBV29-1
J gene: TRBJ2-2
CDR3 length: 13
CDR3 protein: CSHTGANTGELFF
CDR3 DNA: TGCAGCCACACAGGGGCGAACACCGGGGAGCTGTTTTTT